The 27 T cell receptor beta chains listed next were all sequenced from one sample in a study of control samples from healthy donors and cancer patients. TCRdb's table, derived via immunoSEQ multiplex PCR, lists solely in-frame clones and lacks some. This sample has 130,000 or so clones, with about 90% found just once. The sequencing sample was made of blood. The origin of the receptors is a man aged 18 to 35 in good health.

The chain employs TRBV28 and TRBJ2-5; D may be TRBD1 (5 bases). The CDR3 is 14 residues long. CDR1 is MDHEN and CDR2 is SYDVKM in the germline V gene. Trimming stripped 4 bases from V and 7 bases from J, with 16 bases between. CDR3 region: CASSSRPTTGTQYF. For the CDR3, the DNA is TGTGCCAGCAGTTCCCGTCCTACCACAGGGACCCAGTACTTC.

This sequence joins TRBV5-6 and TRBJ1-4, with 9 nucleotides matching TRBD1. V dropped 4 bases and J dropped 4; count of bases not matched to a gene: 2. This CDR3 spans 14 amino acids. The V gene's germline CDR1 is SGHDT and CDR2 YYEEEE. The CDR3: CASSRGQGNEKLFF. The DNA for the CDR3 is TGTGCCAGCAGCCGGGGACAGGGTAATGAAAAACTGTTTTTT.

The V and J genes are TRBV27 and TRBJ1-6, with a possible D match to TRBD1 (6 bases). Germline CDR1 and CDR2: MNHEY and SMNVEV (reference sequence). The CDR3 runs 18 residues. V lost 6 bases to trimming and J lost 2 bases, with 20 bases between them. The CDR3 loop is CASSNTGIEGAYNSPLHF. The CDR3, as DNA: TGTGCCAGCAGCAATACAGGGATTGAAGGCGCCTATAATTCACCCCTCCACTTT.

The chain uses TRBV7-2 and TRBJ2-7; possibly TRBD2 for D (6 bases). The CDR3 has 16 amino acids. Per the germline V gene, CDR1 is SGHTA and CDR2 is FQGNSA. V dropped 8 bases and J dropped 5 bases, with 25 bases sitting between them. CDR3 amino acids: CASSLEGRMTSDEQYF. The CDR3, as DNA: TGTGCCAGCTCGCTCGAGGGGAGGATGACTTCGGACGAGCAGTACTTC.

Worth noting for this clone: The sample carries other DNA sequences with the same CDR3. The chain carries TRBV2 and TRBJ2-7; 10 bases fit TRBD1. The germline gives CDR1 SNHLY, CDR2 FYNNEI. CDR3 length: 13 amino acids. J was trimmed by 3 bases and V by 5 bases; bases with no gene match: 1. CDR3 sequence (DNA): TGTGCCAGCAGTTGGGACAGGGGCTACGAGCAGTACTTC. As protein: CASSWDRGYEQYF.

The CDR3 region has the DNA TGCAGTGCTAGTGGTGGCTCAGGGCGGGGGGGCCTGTTCGGAGATACGCAGTATTTT. This codes for CSASGGSGRGGLFGDTQYF. The genes are TRBV20-1 and TRBJ2-3; 9 nucleotides match TRBD2. CDR1 and CDR2 from the germline V gene are DFQATT and SNEGSKA (reference sequence). This CDR3 is 19 amino acids long. The V segment lost 3 bases and the J segment 5 bases; nucleotides outside the gene matches: 21.

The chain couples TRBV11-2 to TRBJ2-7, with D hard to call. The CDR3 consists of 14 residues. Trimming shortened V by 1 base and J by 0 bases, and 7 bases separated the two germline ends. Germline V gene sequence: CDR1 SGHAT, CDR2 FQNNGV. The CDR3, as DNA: TGTGCCAGCAGCTTAGGTTCAATCTCCTACGAGCAGTACTTC. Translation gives CASSLGSISYEQYF. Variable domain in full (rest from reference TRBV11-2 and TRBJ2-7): EAGVAQSPRYKIIEKRQSVAFWCNPISGHATLYWYQQILGQGPKLLIQFQNNGVVDDSQLPKDRFSAERLKGVDSTLKIQPAKLEDSAVYLCASSLGSISYEQYFGPGTRLTVT.

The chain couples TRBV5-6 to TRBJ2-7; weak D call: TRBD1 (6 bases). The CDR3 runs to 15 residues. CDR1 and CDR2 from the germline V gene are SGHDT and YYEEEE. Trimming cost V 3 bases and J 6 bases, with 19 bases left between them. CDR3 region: CASSWSFRGPSEQYF. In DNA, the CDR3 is TGTGCCAGCAGCTGGTCCTTCAGGGGTCCAAGCGAGCAGTACTTC.

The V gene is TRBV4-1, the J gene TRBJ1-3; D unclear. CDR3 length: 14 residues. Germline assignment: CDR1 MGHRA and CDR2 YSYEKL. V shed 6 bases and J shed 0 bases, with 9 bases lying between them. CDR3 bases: TGCGCCAGCAGGGTTCGTATCTCTGGAAACACCATATATTTT. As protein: CASRVRISGNTIYF.

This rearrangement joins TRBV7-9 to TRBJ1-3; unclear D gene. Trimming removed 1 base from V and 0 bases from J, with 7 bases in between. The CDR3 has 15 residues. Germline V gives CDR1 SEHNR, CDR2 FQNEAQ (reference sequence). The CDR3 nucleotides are TGTGCCAGCAGCTTAGTACCGTACTCTGGAAACACCATATATTTT. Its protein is CASSLVPYSGNTIYF. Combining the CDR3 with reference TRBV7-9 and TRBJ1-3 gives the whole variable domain DTGVSQNPRHKITKRGQNVTFRCDPISEHNRLYWYRQTLGQGPEFLTYFQNEAQLEKSRLLSDRFSAERPKGSFSTLEIQRTEQGDSAMYLCASSLVPYSGNTIYFGEGSWLTVV.

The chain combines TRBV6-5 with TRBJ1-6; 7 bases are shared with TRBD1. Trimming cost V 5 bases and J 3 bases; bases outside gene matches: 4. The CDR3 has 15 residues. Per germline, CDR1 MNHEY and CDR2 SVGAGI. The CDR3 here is CASSQGGNYNSPLHF. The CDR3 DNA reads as TGTGCCAGCAGTCAGGGGGGTAACTATAATTCACCCCTCCACTTT.

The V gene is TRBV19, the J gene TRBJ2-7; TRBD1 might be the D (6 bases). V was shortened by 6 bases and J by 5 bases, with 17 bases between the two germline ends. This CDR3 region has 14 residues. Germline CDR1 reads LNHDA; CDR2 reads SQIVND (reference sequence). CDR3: CASSTRQVPHEQYF. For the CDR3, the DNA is TGTGCCAGTAGCACTAGACAGGTCCCCCACGAGCAGTACTTC.

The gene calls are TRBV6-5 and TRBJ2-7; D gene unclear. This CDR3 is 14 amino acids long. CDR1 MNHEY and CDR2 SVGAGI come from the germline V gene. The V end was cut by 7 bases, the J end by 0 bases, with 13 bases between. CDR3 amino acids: CASKVFTVSYEQYF. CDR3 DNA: TGTGCCAGCAAGGTCTTCACGGTCTCCTACGAGCAGTACTTC.

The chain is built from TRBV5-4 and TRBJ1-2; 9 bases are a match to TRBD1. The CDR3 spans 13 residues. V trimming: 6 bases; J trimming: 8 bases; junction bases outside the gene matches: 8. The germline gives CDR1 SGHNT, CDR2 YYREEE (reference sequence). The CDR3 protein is CASKVTGGGGYTF. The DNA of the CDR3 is TGTGCCAGCAAGGTGACAGGGGGTGGAGGCTACACCTTC.

CDR3 residues: CASSLGRGVGRETQYF. DNA of the CDR3: TGTGCCAGCAGCTTAGGGCGGGGGGTCGGACGAGAGACCCAGTACTTC. The chain has TRBV7-2 and TRBJ2-5, with 8 bases lining up with TRBD2. This CDR3 contains 16 residues. The germline V gene has CDR1 SGHTA and CDR2 FQGNSA. V trimming: 1 base; J trimming: 4 bases; junction bases outside the gene matches: 8.

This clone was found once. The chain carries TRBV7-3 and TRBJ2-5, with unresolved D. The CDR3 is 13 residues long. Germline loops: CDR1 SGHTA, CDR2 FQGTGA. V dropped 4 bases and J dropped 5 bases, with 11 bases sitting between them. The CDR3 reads CASSSVVGETQYF. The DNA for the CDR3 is TGTGCCAGCAGCTCCGTAGTGGGCGAGACCCAGTACTTC.

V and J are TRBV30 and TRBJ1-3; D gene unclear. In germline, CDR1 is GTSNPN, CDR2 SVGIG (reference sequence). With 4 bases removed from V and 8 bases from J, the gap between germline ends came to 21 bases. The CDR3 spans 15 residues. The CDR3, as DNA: TGTGCCTGGACTAAAAGTATCACCCCCGAGGACACCATATATTTT. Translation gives CAWTKSITPEDTIYF.

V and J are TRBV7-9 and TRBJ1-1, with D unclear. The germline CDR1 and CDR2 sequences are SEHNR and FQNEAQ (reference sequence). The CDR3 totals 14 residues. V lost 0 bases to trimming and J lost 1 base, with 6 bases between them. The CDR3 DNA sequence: TGTGCCAGCAGCTTAGCGAATAGGAACACTGAAGCTTTCTTT. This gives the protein CASSLANRNTEAFF. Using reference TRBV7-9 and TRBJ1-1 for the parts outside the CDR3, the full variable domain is DTGVSQNPRHKITKRGQNVTFRCDPISEHNRLYWYRQTLGQGPEFLTYFQNEAQLEKSRLLSDRFSAERPKGSFSTLEIQRTEQGDSAMYLCASSLANRNTEAFFGQGTRLTVV.

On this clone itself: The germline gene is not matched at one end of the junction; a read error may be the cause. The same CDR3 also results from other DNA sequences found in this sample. The CDR3 DNA follows: TGCGCCAGCAGTCCCGGGACAGGGGGCGCGGATACGCAGTATTTT. Translated, it gives CASSPGTGGADTQYF. This chain uses TRBV3-1 (or the pseudogene TRBV3-2) with TRBJ2-3; the match to TRBD1 covers 12 bases. This CDR3 is 15 amino acids long. Germline CDR1 is LGHDT and CDR2 is YNNKEL (reference sequence).

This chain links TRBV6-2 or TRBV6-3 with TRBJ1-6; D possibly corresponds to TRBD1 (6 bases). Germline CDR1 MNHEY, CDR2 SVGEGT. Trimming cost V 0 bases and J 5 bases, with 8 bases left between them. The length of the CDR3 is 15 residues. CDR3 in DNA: TGTGCCAGCAGTTACTCAGGGGGGGATAATTCACCCCTCCACTTT. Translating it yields CASSYSGGDNSPLHF.

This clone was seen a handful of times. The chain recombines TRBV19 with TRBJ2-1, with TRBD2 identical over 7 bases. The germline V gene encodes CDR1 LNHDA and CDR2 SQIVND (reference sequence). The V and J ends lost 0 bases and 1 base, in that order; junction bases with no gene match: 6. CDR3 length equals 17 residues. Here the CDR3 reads CASSIDLASGSYNEQFF. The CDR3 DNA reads TGTGCCAGTAGTATAGATCTGGCTAGCGGATCCTACAATGAGCAGTTCTTC.

For the CDR3, the DNA is TGTGCCAGCAGTCTCACCGGGACAGCCTACGAGCAGTACTTC. It translates to CASSLTGTAYEQYF. The chain combines TRBV28 with TRBJ2-7; 7 bases map to TRBD1. Trimming cost V 5 bases and J 2 bases; bases outside gene matches: 6. Germline CDR1 and CDR2: MDHEN and SYDVKM. This CDR3 is built from 14 residues.

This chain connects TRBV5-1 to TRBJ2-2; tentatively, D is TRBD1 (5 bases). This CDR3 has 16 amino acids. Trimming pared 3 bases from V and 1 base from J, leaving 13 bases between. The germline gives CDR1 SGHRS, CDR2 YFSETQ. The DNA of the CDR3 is TGCGCCAGCAGCTGGACACCTCAACGGAACACCGGGGAGCTGTTTTTT. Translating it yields CASSWTPQRNTGELFF. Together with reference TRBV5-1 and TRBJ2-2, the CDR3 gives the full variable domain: KAGVTQTPRYLIKTRGQQVTLSCSPISGHRSVSWYQQTPGQGLQFLFEYFSETQRNKGNFPGRFSGRQFSNSRSEMNVSTLELGDSALYLCASSWTPQRNTGELFFGEGSRLTVL.

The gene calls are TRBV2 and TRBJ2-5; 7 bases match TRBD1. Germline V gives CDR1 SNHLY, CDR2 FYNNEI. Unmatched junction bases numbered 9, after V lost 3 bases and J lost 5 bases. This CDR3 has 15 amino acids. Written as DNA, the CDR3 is TGTGCCAGCAGTGACAAAACAGGGGTCTACGAGACCCAGTACTTC. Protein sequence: CASSDKTGVYETQYF.

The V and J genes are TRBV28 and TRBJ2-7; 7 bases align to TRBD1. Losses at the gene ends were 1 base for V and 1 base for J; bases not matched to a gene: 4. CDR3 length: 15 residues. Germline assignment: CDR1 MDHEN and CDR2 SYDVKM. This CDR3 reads CASSLLGTVSYEQYF. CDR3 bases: TGTGCCAGCAGTTTATTGGGGACAGTTTCCTACGAGCAGTACTTC.

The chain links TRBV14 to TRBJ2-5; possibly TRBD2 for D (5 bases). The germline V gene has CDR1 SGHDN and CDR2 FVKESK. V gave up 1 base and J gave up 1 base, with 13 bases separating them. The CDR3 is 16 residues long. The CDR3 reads CASSQGEGYFQETQYF. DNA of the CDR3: TGTGCCAGCAGCCAAGGTGAGGGCTACTTCCAAGAGACCCAGTACTTC.

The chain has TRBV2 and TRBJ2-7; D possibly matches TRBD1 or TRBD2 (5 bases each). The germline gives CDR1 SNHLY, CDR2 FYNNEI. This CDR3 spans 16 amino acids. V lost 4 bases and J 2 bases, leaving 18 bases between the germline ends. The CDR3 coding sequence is TGTGCCAGCAGTGGCACGACAGAGGGAATACCCTACGAGCAGTACTTC. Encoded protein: CASSGTTEGIPYEQYF.